One and the same sample provided the 15 T cell receptor beta chains below, sequenced in a study of blood T cell repertoires in COVID-19. Some clones are missing from TCRdb's copy, which holds only in-frame ones; the method was immunoSEQ multiplex PCR. This sample has roughly 290,000 clones; 75% to 90% occur once, and the top ten carry 3.5% to 5.5%. The sequencing sample was made of PBMCs or T cells enriched from blood (not recorded which). Receptors originate from a woman aged 25 to 39 who had recovered from COVID-19.

The chain employs TRBV28 and TRBJ1-2; maybe TRBD1 (6 bases). Trimming pared 2 bases from V and 6 bases from J, leaving 13 bases between. The CDR3 sequence is 14 residues long. The V gene's germline CDR1 is MDHEN and CDR2 SYDVKM. CDR3 sequence: CASSLGGGANGYTF. The DNA for the CDR3 is TGTGCCAGCAGTTTAGGTGGGGGCGCTAATGGCTACACCTTC.

The chain links TRBV5-1 to TRBJ2-7, with D possibly matching TRBD1 (6 bases). The CDR3 length is 15 residues. Trimming left V 5 bases short and J 3 bases short, with 18 bases between. Germline V lookup: CDR1 SGHRS, CDR2 YFSETQ. This CDR3 is CASRYRDTAGYEQYF. CDR3 sequence (DNA): TGCGCCAGCAGGTACCGGGACACGGCCGGCTACGAGCAGTACTTC.

The chain is built from TRBV9 and TRBJ1-5, with 8 bases matching TRBD1. With V trimmed by 1 base and J by 5 bases, 5 bases remained unmatched. Per the germline V gene, CDR1 is SGDLS and CDR2 is YYNGEE. CDR3 size: 15 residues. The CDR3 protein is CASSVSGGYDQPQHF. The CDR3 region has the DNA TGTGCCAGCAGCGTATCAGGGGGCTACGATCAGCCCCAGCATTTT. Using reference TRBV9 and TRBJ1-5 for the parts outside the CDR3, the full variable domain is DSGVTQTPKHLITATGQRVTLRCSPRSGDLSVYWYQQSLDQGLQFLIQYYNGEERAKGNILERFSAQQFPDLHSELNLSSLELGDSALYFCASSVSGGYDQPQHFGDGTRLSIL.

The DNA for the CDR3 is TGTGCCAGCAGCTTTTGGGACACGGGGGGCTATGGCTACACCTTC. Its translation is CASSFWDTGGYGYTF. This sequence joins TRBV7-8 and TRBJ1-2; possibly TRBD1 for D (6 bases). Trimming left V 3 bases short and J 4 bases short, with 15 bases between. CDR1 is SGHVS, CDR2 FQNEAQ, per germline. This CDR3 comprises 15 residues.

This rearrangement joins TRBV3-1 (or the pseudogene TRBV3-2) to TRBJ1-5; a weak D match, TRBD1 (6 bases). Per germline, CDR1 LGHDT and CDR2 YNNKEL (reference sequence). V lost 0 bases and J 4 bases, leaving 16 bases between the germline ends. This CDR3 is built from 17 residues. CDR3 in amino acids: CASSQDSRGTGNQPQHF. The DNA for the CDR3 is TGTGCCAGCAGCCAAGATTCGAGGGGGACGGGGAATCAGCCCCAGCATTTT.

The J gene is TRBJ2-1, the V gene TRBV4-1; TRBD2 is a possible D gene (6 bases). The CDR3 contains 17 residues. Germline CDR1 and CDR2: MGHRA and YSYEKL. V was trimmed by 1 base and J by 0 bases, leaving 13 bases between them. The CDR3 is CASSQGEAGSSYNEQFF. CDR3 sequence (DNA): TGCGCCAGCAGCCAAGGGGAAGCGGGTAGCTCCTACAATGAGCAGTTCTTC.

The CDR3: CASSERGQGAGELFF. In DNA form, the CDR3 reads TGTGCCAGCAGTGAAAGGGGGCAGGGGGCCGGGGAGCTGTTTTTT. The gene calls are TRBV6-1 and TRBJ2-2; 7 bases agree with TRBD1. The length of the CDR3 is 15 residues. V lost 2 bases and J lost 6; bases outside the gene matches: 6. Germline V gene lookup returns CDR1 MNHNS and CDR2 SASEGT.

This chain uses TRBV7-2 with TRBJ2-7; 12 bases fit TRBD1. This CDR3 has 15 residues. V was clipped by 5 bases and J by 2 bases; unmatched bases: 4. CDR1 and CDR2 from the germline V gene are SGHTA and FQGNSA. CDR3 nucleotide sequence: TGTGCCAGCAGCCTCCGGGACAGGGGGCCCTACGAGCAGTACTTC. It codes for CASSLRDRGPYEQYF. Based on the CDR3 plus reference TRBV7-2 and TRBJ2-7, the full variable domain is GAGVSQSPSNKVTEKGKDVELRCDPISGHTALYWYRQSLGQGLEFLIYFQGNSAPDKSGLPSDRFSAERTGGSVSTLTIQRTQQEDSAVYLCASSLRDRGPYEQYFGPGTRLTVT.

Comments on this clone: The sample holds other DNA sequences that translate to the same CDR3. The chain couples TRBV19 to TRBJ1-1; D is uncertain. There are 12 residues in the CDR3. Germline V lookup: CDR1 LNHDA, CDR2 SQIVND (reference sequence). V was trimmed by 1 base and J by 4 bases, leaving 4 bases between them. The CDR3 reads CASSIGATEAFF. The DNA for the CDR3 is TGTGCCAGTAGTATAGGGGCCACTGAAGCTTTCTTT.

This chain joins TRBV24-1 and TRBJ2-2, with 7 bases that match TRBD2. The germline V gene encodes CDR1 KGHDR and CDR2 SFDVKD. V shed 4 bases and J 3 bases; nucleotides not matched to a gene: 13. The CDR3 has 18 amino acids. CDR3 region: CATSESLGSGWDTGELFF. Here the CDR3 DNA reads TGTGCCACCAGTGAGAGTTTAGGTAGCGGGTGGGACACCGGGGAGCTGTTTTTT.

V and J are TRBV16 and TRBJ2-3, with 9 bases that match TRBD1. V shed 4 bases and J 0 bases; nucleotides not matched to a gene: 5. This CDR3 contains 16 residues. Germline V lookup: CDR1 KGHSY, CDR2 FQNENV. The CDR3 DNA reads as TGTGCCAGCAGCCGGGGACAGGGACCTAGCACAGATACGCAGTATTTT. Translated: CASSRGQGPSTDTQYF. The whole variable domain, remainder taken from reference TRBV16 and TRBJ2-3, is GEEVAQTPKHLVRGEGQKAKLYCAPIKGHSYVFWYQQVLKNEFKFLISFQNENVFDETGMPKERFSAKCLPNSPCSLEIQATKLEDSAVYFCASSRGQGPSTDTQYFGPGTRLTVL.

V gene TRBV4-2 combines with J gene TRBJ2-7; 13 bases agree with TRBD2. V lost 4 bases, J lost 1 base, and 4 bases stayed unmatched. The length of the CDR3 is 16 residues. Germline values: CDR1 LGHNA, CDR2 YNFKEQ. The DNA for the CDR3 is TGTGCCAGCAGCCCTACGACTAGCGGGGGGTCCTACGAGCAGTACTTC. This sequence encodes CASSPTTSGGSYEQYF.

This clone was seen once. The rearrangement uses TRBV9 and TRBJ1-2, with D uncertain. CDR1 SGDLS and CDR2 YYNGEE come from the germline V gene. The CDR3 covers 12 residues. With 0 bases removed from V and 10 bases from J, the gap between germline ends came to 10 bases. CDR3 sequence: CASSVEDGIYTF. CDR3 nucleotides: TGTGCCAGCAGCGTAGAGGACGGGATCTACACCTTC.

The chain has TRBV7-9 and TRBJ2-1, with a possible D match to TRBD1 (5 bases). Trimming left V 0 bases short and J 4 bases short, with 13 bases between. The CDR3 is 16 amino acids. CDR1 and CDR2 (germline): SEHNR, FQNEAQ (reference sequence). In nucleotides, the CDR3 is TGTGCCAGCAGCTTAGCGTATGGACAACCTTACAATGAGCAGTTCTTC. It encodes CASSLAYGQPYNEQFF.

This clone appeared once. The CDR3 nucleotides read TGTGCCAGCAGCTTTAGGTCACTAGCCCGGGGGGAGGGGCAAGAGACCCAGTACTTC. Protein: CASSFRSLARGEGQETQYF. The chain joins TRBV11-2 to TRBJ2-5; 7 positions agree with TRBD2. Germline CDR1 SGHAT, CDR2 FQNNGV. CDR3 size: 19 residues. V dropped 3 bases and J dropped 2; count of bases not matched to a gene: 18.